The present TCR beta chain was sequenced within a study of cytomegalovirus exposure and HLA in healthy donors. Study conclusions and caveats: A later analysis associated under 20,000 TCR beta sequences with HLA alleles at a 0.05 false discovery rate. The authors excluded some V segments, including TRBV6-2 and TRBV6-3, as indistinguishable.

As regards this clone: Its antigen is currently unknown.

This PCR relied on a set of 60 Vbeta primers and 13 Jbeta primers. Repertoires were generated with immunoSEQ multiplex PCR, while TCRdb's copy carries only in-frame clones and drops some. The data hold approximately 97,000 clones, with roughly 83% observed a single time. Germline loops: CDR1 GTSNPN, CDR2 SVGIG (reference sequence). This CDR3 contains 14 residues. V trimming: 3 bases; J trimming: 6 bases; junction bases outside the gene matches: 10. The sequence derives from a male donor in good health and CMV-seropositive. The V and J genes are TRBV30 and TRBJ1-1; 7 bases line up with TRBD1. Sequenced: PBMCs. CDR3 sequence reads: CAWSRQGGGSEAFF. CDR3 DNA sequence: TGTGCCTGGAGCCGCCAGGGGGGCGGGTCTGAAGCTTTCTTT. Drawing the rest from reference TRBV30 and TRBJ1-1, the complete variable domain is SQTIHQWPATLVQPVGSPLSLECTVEGTSNPNLYWYRQAAGRGLQLLFYSVGIGQISSEVPQNLSASRPQDRQFILSSKKLLLSDSGFYLCAWSRQGGGSEAFFGQGTRLTVV.